These T cell receptor beta chains were read from a single sample in a study of blood T cells in healthy people across ages. TCRdb called the 5' RACE reads again in MiXCR, with one record for every CDR3 protein. The table lists roughly 1,800,000 distinct CDR3 sequences, 49% of them singletons. The source material was blood. These receptors were taken from a woman aged 40 to 50 in good health. CDR3s leave out the opening cysteine and the closing phenylalanine or tryptophan. D genes are given only for firm matches.

V: TRBV12-5; J: TRBJ1-2; D: NA; CDR3: ASGFDGSNYGYT
V: TRBV18; J: TRBJ1-5; D: NA; CDR3: ASSPYAVSNQPQH
V: TRBV27; J: TRBJ1-2; D: NA; CDR3: ASRPETNYGYT
V: TRBV24-1; J: TRBJ2-5; D: TRBD1; CDR3: ATRDRVGSETQY
V: TRBV20-1; J: TRBJ2-1; D: NA; CDR3: SAIDPSGLSYNEQF
V: TRBV19; J: NA; D: TRBD1; CDR3: ASSKWGTEASYEQY
V: TRBV27; J: TRBJ1-2; D: NA; CDR3: ASTLRQTEGLYGYT
V: TRBV29-1; J: TRBJ1-2; D: NA; CDR3: SVRGGTEFYGYT
V: TRBV7-2; J: TRBJ1-5; D: NA; CDR3: ASSYQGGRQPQH
V: TRBV6-2/TRBV6-3; J: TRBJ2-1; D: NA; CDR3: ASSLLATTYNEQF
V: TRBV2; J: TRBJ2-5; D: NA; CDR3: AIPLFLAGYAETQY
V: TRBV6-5; J: TRBJ1-2; D: TRBD1; CDR3: ASRSSGTGTRGYT
V: TRBV20-1; J: TRBJ1-5; D: NA; CDR3: SAGVVGIHQPQH
V: TRBV6-6; J: TRBJ2-5; D: NA; CDR3: ASMSTGAEETQY
V: TRBV5-1; J: TRBJ2-5; D: TRBD1; CDR3: ASSLGGTGEETQY
V: TRBV20-1; J: TRBJ2-5; D: NA; CDR3: SARDQDNQETQY
V: TRBV7-3; J: TRBJ2-5; D: TRBD1; CDR3: ASSLVHRADREWKETQY
V: TRBV6-1; J: TRBJ2-7; D: NA; CDR3: ASGDNFSYEQY
V: TRBV7-2; J: TRBJ2-5; D: NA; CDR3: ASSSYHRETQY
V: TRBV15; J: TRBJ2-3; D: TRBD1; CDR3: ATSSPMTGGLSSTDTQY
V: TRBV6-2/TRBV6-3; J: TRBJ2-5; D: NA; CDR3: ASSPAQTTGHKETQY
V: TRBV5-1; J: TRBJ1-6; D: TRBD1; CDR3: ASRNQQGSSPLH
V: TRBV2; J: TRBJ2-5; D: NA; CDR3: ASTRGAGTGETQY
V: TRBV4-1; J: TRBJ2-5; D: TRBD2; CDR3: ASSQIGLAGEETQY
V: TRBV24-1; J: TRBJ2-1; D: TRBD2; CDR3: ATSDPSFSGRGVYNEQF
V: TRBV2; J: TRBJ2-4; D: TRBD1; CDR3: ASREGQSKNIQY
V: TRBV20-1; J: TRBJ1-5; D: TRBD1; CDR3: SARQGSGSNQPQH
V: TRBV7-2; J: TRBJ2-5; D: TRBD2; CDR3: ASQFSGGLPQTQY
V: TRBV6-5; J: TRBJ2-7; D: NA; CDR3: ASTTNVGTAYEQY
V: TRBV25-1; J: NA; D: NA; CDR3: ASSESISGRYEQY
V: TRBV5-1; J: TRBJ2-7; D: NA; CDR3: ASSQDSGRAYEQY